These 23 T cell receptor beta chains were all obtained from the same sample, sequenced in a study of Ad26.COV2.S vaccination and SARS-CoV-2 variants. Described treatment: approximately 18 received Ad26.COV2.S at low or high dose, single or two shots; about 5 received placebo; per-sample allocation not given. Material that was analyzed had been drawn on day 63 after the first vaccine or placebo injection. Produced via immunoSEQ multiplex PCR; TCRdb's table is partial and in-frame only. The repertoire holds around 240,000 clones, with approximately 90% as singletons. The specimen comprised peripheral blood, sampled in a trial of Ad26.COV2.S vaccine versus placebo. Receptor source: a person between 18 and 59 years old who received the Ad26.COV2.S COVID-19 vaccine or a placebo.

The chain recombines TRBV30 with TRBJ1-2; 10 nucleotides match TRBD1. The ends lost 3 bases at V and 8 bases at J; junction bases unmatched: 9. Germline V gene data show CDR1 as GTSNPN and CDR2 as SVGIG (reference sequence). This CDR3 contains 14 residues. As DNA, the CDR3 is TGTGCCTGGAGAGGGGACAGGGGAGTTCAAGGCTACACCTTC. This encodes CAWRGDRGVQGYTF.

This chain joins TRBV7-2 and TRBJ2-5; TRBD1 or TRBD2 may be the D gene (6 bases each). CDR1 SGHTA and CDR2 FQGNSA come from the germline V gene. The CDR3 loop spans 14 amino acids. The V gene lost 0 bases and the J gene lost 9 bases, with 14 bases spanning the gap. The CDR3 DNA is TGTGCCAGCAGCTTAGCGGTCTGGGGGGCCGCCCAGTACTTC. It specifies CASSLAVWGAAQYF. Looking up the rest from reference TRBV7-2 and TRBJ2-5 gives the full variable domain: GAGVSQSPSNKVTEKGKDVELRCDPISGHTALYWYRQSLGQGLEFLIYFQGNSAPDKSGLPSDRFSAERTGGSVSTLTIQRTQQEDSAVYLCASSLAVWGAAQYFGPGTRLLVL.

The chain joins TRBV30 to TRBJ2-5; D gene unclear. The CDR3 is made up of 13 amino acids. CDR1 is GTSNPN and CDR2 is SVGIG in the germline V gene (reference sequence). Trimming took off 4 bases at V and 5 bases at J, with 14 bases between the two ends. The CDR3 DNA reads as TGTGCCTGGACTGGAAGGCGTTGGGAGACCCAGTACTTC. The encoded protein is CAWTGRRWETQYF.

This rearrangement joins TRBV7-9 to TRBJ1-4, with D uncertain. This CDR3 has 13 residues. The V end lost 5 bases, the J end lost 5 bases, and 9 bases lay between the germline ends. Germline values: CDR1 SEHNR, CDR2 FQNEAQ (reference sequence). CDR3 loop: CASSVSGNEKLFF. The CDR3 DNA is TGTGCCAGCAGCGTCTCCGGGAATGAAAAACTGTTTTTT.

V is TRBV7-2 and J is TRBJ1-2; D is undetermined. Deletions cut 3 bases from V and 1 base from J, with 21 bases between. Germline CDR1 and CDR2: SGHTA and FQGNSA. The CDR3 runs 18 residues. The CDR3 nucleotides read TGTGCCAGCAGCTTGTCGGTGGCAGGATCGATCAATAACTATGGCTACACCTTC. It translates to CASSLSVAGSINNYGYTF.

This chain links TRBV5-6 with TRBJ2-1; no clear D. The V gene lost 1 base and the J gene lost 10 bases, with 12 bases spanning the gap. CDR1 and CDR2 (germline): SGHDT, YYEEEE. The CDR3 loop spans 13 amino acids. CDR3 loop: CASSLPYSVEQFF. CDR3 sequence (DNA): TGTGCCAGCAGCTTGCCCTACAGTGTCGAGCAGTTCTTC.

The rearrangement links TRBV10-2 to TRBJ1-2, with 7 bases identical to TRBD1. The germline V gene encodes CDR1 WSHSY and CDR2 SAAADI. The J segment lost 4 bases and the V segment lost 7 bases, leaving 3 bases of the junction unmatched. The CDR3 extends over 12 amino acids. The DNA for the CDR3 is TGCGCCAGCACCCCAGGGGGCTATGGCTACACCTTC. Translation gives CASTPGGYGYTF.

This clone appeared once. This rearrangement joins TRBV4-3 to TRBJ2-3, with a weak D call TRBD2 (5 bases). Trimming stripped 1 base from V and 2 bases from J, with 13 bases between. The CDR3 contains 16 residues. In germline, CDR1 is LGHNA, CDR2 YSLEER. CDR3 protein: CASSQAQRTYTDTQYF. The CDR3 nucleotides read TGCGCCAGCAGCCAAGCCCAGCGGACTTACACAGATACGCAGTATTTT.

The V and J genes are TRBV14 and TRBJ1-3; D not resolved. Germline assignment: CDR1 SGHDN and CDR2 FVKESK. This CDR3 region has 16 residues. The germline V and J ends were trimmed by 0 bases and 0 bases, with 9 bases remaining between them. This chain's CDR3 is CASSQDLGPSGNTIYF. The CDR3 DNA reads as TGTGCCAGCAGCCAAGATCTAGGGCCCTCTGGAAACACCATATATTTT. The complete variable domain, with remaining parts taken from reference TRBV14 and TRBJ1-3, reads EAGVTQFPSHSVIEKGQTVTLRCDPISGHDNLYWYRRVMGKEIKFLLHFVKESKQDESGMPNNRFLAERTGGTYSTLKVQPAELEDSGVYFCASSQDLGPSGNTIYFGEGSWLTVV.

The genes are TRBV7-9 and TRBJ1-2; TRBD1 might be the D (6 bases). V shed 5 bases and J shed 2 bases, with 9 bases lying between them. Germline-derived CDR1 and CDR2 are SEHNR and FQNEAQ (reference sequence). The CDR3 loop spans 13 amino acids. The CDR3 reads CASSQDSNYGYTF. The CDR3 DNA reads TGTGCCAGCAGCCAGGACAGCAACTATGGCTACACCTTC. Filled out from reference TRBV7-9 and TRBJ1-2, the complete variable domain reads DTGVSQNPRHKITKRGQNVTFRCDPISEHNRLYWYRQTLGQGPEFLTYFQNEAQLEKSRLLSDRFSAERPKGSFSTLEIQRTEQGDSAMYLCASSQDSNYGYTFGSGTRLTVV.

This clone occurred many times. The genes are TRBV2 and TRBJ1-2, with 9 bases lining up with TRBD1. Looked up from germline, CDR1 is SNHLY and CDR2 is FYNNEI. Trimming took 7 bases from V and 5 from J; bases not matched to a gene: 11. The CDR3 is 15 residues long. The CDR3: CASTSPGQGRYGYTF. CDR3 in DNA: TGTGCCAGCACTTCACCGGGACAGGGAAGATATGGCTACACCTTC.

The V gene is TRBV9, the J gene TRBJ2-3; TRBD2 agrees at 16 bases. The V gene end was trimmed by 2 bases and the J gene end by 9 bases; junction bases not matched to a gene: 6. Germline V gene lookup returns CDR1 SGDLS and CDR2 YYNGEE. The CDR3 covers 16 residues. The CDR3 DNA is TGTGCCAGCAGCGTGGGACTAGCGGGAGGGCCGAGGACGCAGTATTTT. It specifies CASSVGLAGGPRTQYF. Full variable domain (rest looked up from reference TRBV9 and TRBJ2-3): DSGVTQTPKHLITATGQRVTLRCSPRSGDLSVYWYQQSLDQGLQFLIQYYNGEERAKGNILERFSAQQFPDLHSELNLSSLELGDSALYFCASSVGLAGGPRTQYFGPGTRLTVL.

The chain has TRBV7-6 and TRBJ1-1; no clear D. The V gene's germline CDR1 is SGHVS and CDR2 FNYEAQ. This CDR3 contains 16 residues. V dropped 2 bases and J dropped 0 bases, with 13 bases sitting between them. The CDR3 sequence: CASSLLREGLNTEAFF. CDR3 in DNA: TGTGCCAGCAGCTTACTCCGAGAAGGACTGAACACTGAAGCTTTCTTT.

V and J are TRBV7-2 and TRBJ1-6; no reliable D call. Trimming took 1 base from V and 4 from J, leaving 8 bases between them. This CDR3 contains 15 residues. The germline gives CDR1 SGHTA, CDR2 FQGNSA. CDR3 nucleotides: TGTGCCAGCAGCTTAGAGCCTGGATATAATTCACCCCTCCACTTT. Its protein product is CASSLEPGYNSPLHF. The full variable domain, in which reference TRBV7-2 and TRBJ1-6 provide the parts outside the CDR3, is GAGVSQSPSNKVTEKGKDVELRCDPISGHTALYWYRQSLGQGLEFLIYFQGNSAPDKSGLPSDRFSAERTGGSVSTLTIQRTQQEDSAVYLCASSLEPGYNSPLHFGNGTRLTVT.

The J gene is TRBJ1-5, the V gene TRBV24-1, with D hard to call. Per the germline V gene, CDR1 is KGHDR and CDR2 is SFDVKD. Trimming stripped 4 bases from V and 5 bases from J, with 8 bases between. The CDR3 covers 13 residues. The CDR3 spells CATSDSGHQPQHF. The CDR3 DNA reads TGTGCCACCAGTGACTCCGGGCATCAGCCCCAGCATTTT.

This chain joins TRBV6-1 and TRBJ1-3; no reliable D call. CDR1 MNHNS and CDR2 SASEGT come from the germline V gene. Trimming took 2 bases from V and 0 from J, leaving 11 bases between them. The CDR3 has 16 amino acids. The CDR3 spells CASSEYLGGSGNTIYF. DNA for the CDR3: TGTGCCAGCAGTGAATATCTAGGCGGCTCTGGAAACACCATATATTTT.

The rearrangement uses TRBV4-3 and TRBJ2-1; D possibly corresponds to TRBD2 (6 bases). The germline V and J ends were trimmed by 0 bases and 3 bases, with 12 bases remaining between them. The length of the CDR3 is 16 residues. Germline V lookup: CDR1 LGHNA, CDR2 YSLEER. The CDR3 nucleotides read TGCGCCAGCAGCCAAGAGGTGGGAGGAGGCTACAATGAGCAGTTCTTC. As protein: CASSQEVGGGYNEQFF.

This clone has just one count. This chain connects TRBV18 to TRBJ2-5; D gene ambiguous. V shed 1 base and J shed 3 bases, with 12 bases lying between them. Germline assignment: CDR1 KGHSH and CDR2 LQKENI. The CDR3 is 15 residues long. This CDR3 reads CASSPLGHKKETQYF. CDR3 DNA sequence: TGTGCCAGCTCACCACTTGGCCACAAAAAAGAGACCCAGTACTTC.

This clone has a single count. The rearrangement uses TRBV6-5 and TRBJ1-2, with D perhaps matching TRBD1 (6 bases). There are 15 residues in the CDR3. Germline values: CDR1 MNHEY, CDR2 SVGAGI. V lost 2 bases and J lost 4, with 14 bases in between. The CDR3 loop is CASSYRGRRGYGYTF. CDR3 DNA sequence: TGTGCCAGCAGTTACCGGGGGCGGCGGGGCTATGGCTACACCTTC.

This clone was picked up a small number of times. The V call is TRBV10-3, the J call TRBJ1-2; 10 positions match TRBD1. CDR3 length equals 15 residues. The germline gives CDR1 ENHRY, CDR2 SYGVKD. The J segment lost 4 bases and the V segment lost 0 bases, leaving 2 bases of the junction unmatched. CDR3 nucleotides: TGTGCCATCAGTGAGTCCTGGACAGGGGGCTATGGCTACACCTTC. Protein: CAISESWTGGYGYTF.

Note on this clone: With a much larger clone just one base away, this may be a read error. This sequence joins TRBV5-6 and TRBJ2-7; D gene ambiguous. Per germline, CDR1 SGHDT and CDR2 YYEEEE. The CDR3 has 13 residues. The V gene lost 0 bases and the J gene lost 0 bases, with 4 bases spanning the gap. CDR3 sequence reads: CASSLDNSYEQYF. As DNA, the CDR3 is TGTGCCAGCAGCTTGGACAACTCCTACGAGCAGTACTTC.

J is TRBJ1-1 and V is TRBV6-2 or TRBV6-3; D is possibly TRBD1 (5 bases). The germline CDR1 and CDR2 sequences are MNHEY and SVGEGT. V was pared by 5 bases and J by 1 base, with 23 bases between. The CDR3 length is 18 residues. The CDR3: CASSPRSGSYGGNTEAFF. DNA of the CDR3: TGTGCCAGCAGTCCCCGCTCAGGGTCATATGGGGGGAACACTGAAGCTTTCTTT.

This chain connects TRBV6-1 to TRBJ1-1; D not resolved. Germline V gene lookup returns CDR1 MNHNS and CDR2 SASEGT. The V end lost 2 bases, the J end lost 5 bases, and 15 bases lay between the germline ends. The CDR3 spans 15 residues. The chain's CDR3 is CASSELVGGMTEAFF. The CDR3 DNA sequence: TGTGCCAGCAGTGAACTGGTCGGTGGTATGACTGAAGCTTTCTTT.